The sequence of this T cell receptor (beta chain) was determined in a study of CD8 T cells in ankylosing spondylitis (TCRdb year 2017). As for the study more broadly: T cell receptor beta repertoires were profiled in healthy donors and ankylosing spondylitis patients so that disease-linked TCR variants could be found. Samples of peripheral blood were taken, and for ankylosing spondylitis patients, synovial fluid was collected as well. The full study cohort comprised 25 ankylosing spondylitis patients and 110 or so healthy donors. General conclusions and limits of the study: The disease-linked clones showed a CD8+ phenotype and occurred at relatively low frequencies in peripheral blood. Some motif variants were previously reported in synovial fluid and blood of reactive arthritis patients, suggesting common disease-initiation mechanisms. A TCR beta motif made up of fewer than 10 highly homologous amino acid variants appeared to be characteristic of blood from ankylosing spondylitis patients. According to the report, matched synovial fluid samples from ankylosing spondylitis patients were significantly enriched for the disease-linked clones.

The instrument given in TCRdb is Illumina HiSeq 2500. Quantitative 5'-RACE with molecular barcodes was the method used to prepare the TCR beta libraries. The published analysis was carried out like this. A new computational method, built on a probabilistic model of VDJ rearrangement, was used to identify disease-linked TCR variants. Using fastp trimming at Q25 and MiXCR clonotype assembly, TCRdb reanalyzed the public sequencing data and kept in-frame beta chains. Rows with a matching CDR3 protein are joined into one entry that keeps the most common DNA and genes. The V and J calls here are based on TCRdb, not the publication. A total of over 110,000 distinct CDR3 sequences appear in this sample, 6.5% to 8.5% of them only once. The ten largest clones add up to 7.3% of the sample. CDR3 length: 19 amino acids, cysteine to phenylalanine. The read is trimmed to its CDR3 DNA, 57 bases read in frame from base 1. Trimming accounts for 0 bases at V and 0 bases at J, while the number of junction bases matched to no gene is 5. The germline V gene (reference sequence) provides CDR1 LGHDT and CDR2 YNNKEL.

This clonotype turned up a few times. No cognate antigen has been identified for it. Base qualities are not recorded, but no much larger clone differs from it by a single base. Synovial fluid samples and blood samples obtained from the same ankylosing spondylitis patients were matched. This TCR was recovered from a male donor with ankylosing spondylitis. The sample consisted of synovial fluid, either unsorted or a sorted T cell fraction (not recorded which). The chain joins TRBV3-1 to TRBJ2-4; TRBD2 matches 13 bases in the middle. The CDR3 here reads CASSQDALAGGLAKNIQYF. The DNA is as follows: TGTGCCAGCAGCCAAGATGCACTAGCGGGGGGGCTAGCCAAAAACATTCAGTACTTC.